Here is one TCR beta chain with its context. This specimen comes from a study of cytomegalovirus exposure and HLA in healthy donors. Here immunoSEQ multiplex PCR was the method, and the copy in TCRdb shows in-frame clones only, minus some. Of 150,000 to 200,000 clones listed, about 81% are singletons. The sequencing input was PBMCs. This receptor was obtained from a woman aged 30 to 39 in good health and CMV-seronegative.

CDR3 DNA: TGTGCCAGCAGTGAATCAACGGGGGAGACCCAGTACTTC. Translation: CASSESTGETQYF. The chain combines TRBV25-1 with TRBJ2-5; D perhaps matches TRBD2 (5 bases). Trimming left V 1 base short and J 5 bases short, with 8 bases between. CDR1 is MGHDK and CDR2 is SYGVNS in the germline V gene. The CDR3 contains 13 residues.